One and the same sample provided the 25 T cell receptor beta chains below, sequenced in a study of cytomegalovirus exposure and HLA in healthy donors. Primers included in the PCR were 60 Vbeta and 13 Jbeta primers. Sequencing was performed with immunoSEQ multiplex PCR; in TCRdb, only in-frame clones are kept and a portion is missing. This sample has roughly 130,000 clones; 80% occur once, and the top ten carry under 3.5%. Sequenced material: PBMCs. These receptors all stem from a male donor in good health and CMV-seronegative.

This clone came up a few times. This chain joins TRBV28 and TRBJ1-4, with a weak D call TRBD1 (6 bases). V was clipped by 4 bases and J by 8 bases, with 11 bases between them. The CDR3 totals 13 residues. The germline V gene encodes CDR1 MDHEN and CDR2 SYDVKM. The DNA of the CDR3 is TGTGCCAGCAGTTCCGGACAGTACGAAAAACTGTTTTTT. Encoded protein: CASSSGQYEKLFF.

The CDR3 spells CASSGLAGAYNEQFF. CDR3 nucleotides: TGTGCCAGCAGCGGACTAGCGGGGGCCTACAATGAGCAGTTCTTC. The chain uses TRBV6-6 and TRBJ2-1; 13 bases fit TRBD2. V shed 6 bases and J 2 bases; nucleotides not matched to a gene: 1. Germline assignment: CDR1 MNHNY and CDR2 SVGAGI (reference sequence). The CDR3 sequence is 15 residues long.

V and J are TRBV27 and TRBJ2-1, with a tentative D call TRBD2 (6 bases). The CDR3 runs 14 residues. Germline CDR1 and CDR2: MNHEY and SMNVEV (reference sequence). V was clipped by 7 bases and J by 7 bases, with 17 bases between them. The CDR3: CASTPRDAGNEQFF. CDR3 bases: TGTGCCAGCACTCCCCGGGATGCGGGGAATGAGCAGTTCTTC.

This chain joins TRBV28 and TRBJ1-1, with D perhaps TRBD1 (6 bases). The CDR3 length is 14 residues. V was cut by 5 bases and J by 1 base, with 11 bases left in between. In germline, CDR1 is MDHEN, CDR2 SYDVKM. The chain's CDR3 is CASSGGGANTEAFF. The CDR3 DNA reads as TGTGCCAGCAGTGGAGGGGGGGCGAACACTGAAGCTTTCTTT.

CDR3 sequence reads: CASSYRGGLAGPQGGEQYF. In DNA form, the CDR3 reads TGTGCCAGCAGCTACCGGGGAGGACTAGCGGGCCCGCAGGGAGGCGAGCAGTACTTC. The chain is built from TRBV7-8 and TRBJ2-7; 11 nucleotides agree with TRBD2. CDR3 length: 19 residues. Per the germline V gene, CDR1 is SGHVS and CDR2 is FQNEAQ. V shed 4 bases and J 6 bases; nucleotides not matched to a gene: 20. Full variable domain (rest looked up from reference TRBV7-8 and TRBJ2-7): GAGVSQSPRYKVAKRGQDVALRCDPISGHVSLFWYQQALGQGPEFLTYFQNEAQLDKSGLPSDRFFAERPEGSVSTLKIQRTQQEDSAVYLCASSYRGGLAGPQGGEQYFGPGTRLTVT.

The chain carries TRBV6-5 and TRBJ1-1, with TRBD1 matching over 9 bases. With 6 bases clipped from V and 0 bases from J, the junction kept 5 bases outside the gene matches. Germline CDR1 reads MNHEY; CDR2 reads SVGAGI. The CDR3 spans 15 residues. This CDR3 is CASRRTGVLNTEAFF. Here the CDR3 DNA reads TGTGCCAGCAGACGGACAGGGGTCTTGAACACTGAAGCTTTCTTT.

The rearrangement joins TRBV11-2 to TRBJ2-5; 11 nucleotides match TRBD1. The DNA end favors TRBJ2-7, so the J call may be wrong. In germline, CDR1 is SGHAT, CDR2 FQNNGV. The CDR3 is 15 amino acids. Written as DNA, the CDR3 is TGTGCCAGCAGCTTCGGACAGGGGGCCGGGTACGAGCAGTACTTC. Translation gives CASSFGQGAGYEQYF.

The V and J genes are TRBV6-5 and TRBJ1-1; the match to TRBD1 covers 7 bases. There are 14 residues in the CDR3. The V segment lost 2 bases and the J segment 7 bases; nucleotides outside the gene matches: 7. Per the germline V gene, CDR1 is MNHEY and CDR2 is SVGAGI. The chain's CDR3 is CASSYRGLGNEAFF. The CDR3 nucleotides read TGTGCCAGCAGTTACAGGGGGCTCGGTAATGAAGCTTTCTTT.

The rearrangement links TRBV4-1 to TRBJ1-4, with D uncertain. The CDR3 is 15 amino acids. In germline, CDR1 is MGHRA, CDR2 YSYEKL. The ends were cut back, 1 base at V and 3 bases at J, with 9 bases in the middle. In DNA form, the CDR3 reads TGCGCCAGCAGCCAAGGGTATGGAGCTAATGAAAAACTGTTTTTT. It codes for CASSQGYGANEKLFF.

The rearrangement uses TRBV2 and TRBJ2-3; 7 bases match TRBD2. This CDR3 contains 15 residues. The germline V gene encodes CDR1 SNHLY and CDR2 FYNNEI. Losses at the gene ends were 6 bases for V and 0 bases for J; bases not matched to a gene: 6. The CDR3 nucleotides read TGTGCCAGCAGGGGGGGGAGTTTTAGCACAGATACGCAGTATTTT. It translates to CASRGGSFSTDTQYF.

The V gene is TRBV5-4, the J gene TRBJ2-1; perhaps TRBD1 as D (6 bases). Trimming left V 3 bases short and J 5 bases short, with 12 bases between. The CDR3 sequence is 14 residues long. Looked up from germline, CDR1 is SGHNT and CDR2 is YYREEE (reference sequence). In DNA form, the CDR3 reads TGTGCCAGCAGCTCCCAGACAGGCGACAATGAGCAGTTCTTC. This gives the protein CASSSQTGDNEQFF.

V is TRBV29-1 and J is TRBJ2-2, with 9 positions matching TRBD1. The V gene's germline CDR1 is SQVTM and CDR2 ANQGSEA. This CDR3 has 13 amino acids. V dropped 2 bases and J dropped 6; count of bases not matched to a gene: 1. CDR3 in amino acids: CSVEWTGAGELFF. As DNA, the CDR3 is TGCAGCGTTGAATGGACAGGGGCCGGGGAGCTGTTTTTT.

The chain employs TRBV27 and TRBJ2-7; 8 positions match TRBD1. Germline V gives CDR1 MNHEY, CDR2 SMNVEV (reference sequence). This CDR3 comprises 13 residues. With V trimmed by 0 bases and J by 6 bases, 1 base remained unmatched. CDR3 sequence: CASSLSGQGEQYF. CDR3 nucleotide sequence: TGTGCCAGCAGTTTATCTGGACAGGGCGAGCAGTACTTC.

The rearrangement joins TRBV5-8 to TRBJ1-1; D uncertain. The CDR3 covers 11 residues. Germline V gene lookup returns CDR1 SGHTS and CDR2 YDEGEE. Trimming left V 5 bases short and J 8 bases short, with 10 bases between. In DNA, the CDR3 is TGTGCCAGCAGGAGGGTAAGGGAAGCTTTCTTT. It codes for CASRRVREAFF. The variable domain in full, completed from reference TRBV5-8 and TRBJ1-1, reads EAGVTQSPTHLIKTRGQQATLRCSPISGHTSVYWYQQALGLGLQFLLWYDEGEERNRGNFPPRFSGRQFPNYSSELNVNALELEDSALYLCASRRVREAFFGQGTRLTVV.

The chain combines TRBV10-2 with TRBJ2-7; unclear D gene. Germline V gives CDR1 WSHSY, CDR2 SAAADI. Trimming pared 4 bases from V and 0 bases from J, leaving 10 bases between. The CDR3 sequence is 14 residues long. The CDR3 loop reads CASSVDSNSYEQYF. The CDR3 DNA reads TGCGCCAGCAGTGTAGACTCCAACTCCTACGAGCAGTACTTC.

This clone was counted only a few times. The chain recombines TRBV6-5 with TRBJ2-7; D remains ambiguous. Germline-derived CDR1 and CDR2 are MNHEY and SVGAGI. The CDR3 is made up of 13 amino acids. Trimming stripped 0 bases from V and 7 bases from J, with 10 bases between. The CDR3 is CASSYSINWEQYF. The CDR3, as DNA: TGTGCCAGCAGTTACTCAATCAACTGGGAGCAGTACTTC.

The rearrangement uses TRBV7-2 and TRBJ1-1, with a tentative D call TRBD1 (5 bases). CDR1 and CDR2 from the germline V gene are SGHTA and FQGNSA. V was pared by 9 bases and J by 0 bases, with 17 bases between. This CDR3 comprises 15 residues. CDR3 sequence (DNA): TGTGCCAGTACAGGATCCTTCGTTATGAACACTGAAGCTTTCTTT. Residues: CASTGSFVMNTEAFF.

The chain has TRBV11-2 and TRBJ1-1; unclear D gene. Germline V gives CDR1 SGHAT, CDR2 FQNNGV. The V end was cut by 1 base, the J end by 8 bases, with 14 bases between. The CDR3 consists of 14 residues. The CDR3: CASSLGLDPIEAFF. Here the CDR3 DNA reads TGTGCCAGCAGCTTAGGCCTAGACCCTATAGAAGCTTTCTTT.

The rearrangement links TRBV19 to TRBJ1-2; D unclear. V lost 7 bases and J lost 4, with 13 bases in between. The CDR3 contains 13 residues. CDR1 is LNHDA and CDR2 is SQIVND in the germline V gene (reference sequence). CDR3 in DNA: TGTGCCAGTAACCGCGGCGAGAGCTATGGCTACACCTTC. Amino acid sequence: CASNRGESYGYTF.

CDR3 sequence: CAISESGQGNGESSYEQYF. The CDR3 nucleotides are TGTGCCATCAGTGAGTCGGGCCAGGGTAACGGCGAGAGCTCCTACGAGCAGTACTTC. V usage is TRBV10-3 and J usage is TRBJ2-5; the D gene is possibly TRBD1 (5 bases). Matching the DNA end better, TRBJ2-7 makes the J call doubtful. The CDR3 spans 19 residues. The germline V gene has CDR1 ENHRY and CDR2 SYGVKD.

The chain employs TRBV6-5 and TRBJ1-1; D gene unclear. The germline V gene encodes CDR1 MNHEY and CDR2 SVGAGI. The ends were cut back, 5 bases at V and 4 bases at J, with 17 bases in the middle. This CDR3 spans 15 amino acids. The CDR3 protein is CASSQTYRASTEAFF. CDR3 bases: TGTGCCAGCAGTCAAACGTACAGAGCCAGCACTGAAGCTTTCTTT.

J is TRBJ2-1 and V is TRBV5-1; 11 positions match TRBD1. V trimming: 3 bases; J trimming: 5 bases; junction bases outside the gene matches: 4. CDR3 length equals 15 residues. Looked up from germline, CDR1 is SGHRS and CDR2 is YFSETQ. CDR3 nucleotides: TGCGCCAGCAGCTCAGGACAGGGGGCGCACAATGAGCAGTTCTTC. It encodes CASSSGQGAHNEQFF.

As regards this clone: At one end, the junction sequence differs from germline, possibly due to a read error. The rearrangement joins TRBV5-1 to TRBJ2-4, with D maybe TRBD2 (6 bases). CDR3 length equals 15 residues. Germline CDR1 is SGHRS and CDR2 is YFSETQ. The CDR3 loop reads CASSRPGEAKNSQYF. For the CDR3, the DNA is TGCGCCAGCAGTCGTCCGGGGGAGGCCAAAAACAGTCAGTACTTC.

In its sample, this clone was seen once. The chain recombines TRBV7-8 with TRBJ1-4, with a weak D call TRBD1 (6 bases). The CDR3 runs 14 residues. Germline values: CDR1 SGHVS, CDR2 FQNEAQ. Trimming took off 7 bases at V and 0 bases at J, with 9 bases between the two ends. CDR3 DNA: TGTGCCAGCATGGGGGCTCCAACTAATGAAAAACTGTTTTTT. Protein sequence: CASMGAPTNEKLFF.

The chain recombines TRBV9 with TRBJ1-2; TRBD1 matches at 8 bases. The V segment lost 0 bases and the J segment 5 bases; nucleotides outside the gene matches: 9. The CDR3 has 16 amino acids. CDR1 and CDR2 (germline): SGDLS, YYNGEE. In DNA, the CDR3 is TGTGCCAGCAGCGTAGGGGCAGGGGGCGTCCGGTATGGCTACACCTTC. It yields the protein CASSVGAGGVRYGYTF.